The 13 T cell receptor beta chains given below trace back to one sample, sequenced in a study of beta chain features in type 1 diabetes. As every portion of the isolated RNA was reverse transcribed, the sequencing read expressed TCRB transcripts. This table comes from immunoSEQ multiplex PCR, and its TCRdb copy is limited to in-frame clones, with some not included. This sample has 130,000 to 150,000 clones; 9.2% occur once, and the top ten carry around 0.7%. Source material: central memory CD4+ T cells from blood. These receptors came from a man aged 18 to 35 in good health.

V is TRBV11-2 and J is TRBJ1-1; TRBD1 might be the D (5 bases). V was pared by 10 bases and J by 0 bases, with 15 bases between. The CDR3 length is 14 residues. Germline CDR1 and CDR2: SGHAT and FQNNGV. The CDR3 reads CAIARGGLNTEAFF. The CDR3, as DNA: TGTGCCATTGCCCGGGGGGGATTGAACACTGAAGCTTTCTTT.

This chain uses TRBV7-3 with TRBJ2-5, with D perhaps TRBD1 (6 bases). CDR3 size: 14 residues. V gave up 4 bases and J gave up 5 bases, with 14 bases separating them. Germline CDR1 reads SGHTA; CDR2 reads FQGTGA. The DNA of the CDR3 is TGTGCCAGCAGCTCCGGGACACAGGGTGAGACCCAGTACTTC. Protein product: CASSSGTQGETQYF.

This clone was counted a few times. CDR3 sequence reads: CASSYATPQETQYF. The CDR3 region has the DNA TGTGCCAGCAGTTACGCCACACCTCAAGAGACCCAGTACTTC. This chain uses TRBV6-6 with TRBJ2-5; D is unclear. The V gene's germline CDR1 is MNHNY and CDR2 SVGAGI (reference sequence). This CDR3 is built from 14 residues. V gave up 2 bases and J gave up 2 bases, with 9 bases separating them.

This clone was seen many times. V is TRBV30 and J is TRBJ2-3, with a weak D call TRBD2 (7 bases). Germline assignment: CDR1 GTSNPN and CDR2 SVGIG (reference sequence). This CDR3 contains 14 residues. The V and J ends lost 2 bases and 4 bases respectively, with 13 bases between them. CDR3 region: CAWSLGGASDTQYF. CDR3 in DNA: TGTGCCTGGAGTCTAGGGGGGGCTTCAGATACGCAGTATTTT.

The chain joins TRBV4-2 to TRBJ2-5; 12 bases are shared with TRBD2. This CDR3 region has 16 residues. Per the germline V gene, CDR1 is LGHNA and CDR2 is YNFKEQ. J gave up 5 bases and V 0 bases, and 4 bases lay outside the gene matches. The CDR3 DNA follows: TGTGCCAGCAGCCAAGATCTAGGGACTAGCGGGGAGACCCAGTACTTC. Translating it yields CASSQDLGTSGETQYF.

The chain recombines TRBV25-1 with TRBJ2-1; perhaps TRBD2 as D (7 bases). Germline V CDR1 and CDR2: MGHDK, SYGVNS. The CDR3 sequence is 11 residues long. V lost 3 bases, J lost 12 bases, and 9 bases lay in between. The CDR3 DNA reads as TGTGCCAGCAGTGAGAGGGGGGGGCAGTTCTTC. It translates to CASSERGGQFF.

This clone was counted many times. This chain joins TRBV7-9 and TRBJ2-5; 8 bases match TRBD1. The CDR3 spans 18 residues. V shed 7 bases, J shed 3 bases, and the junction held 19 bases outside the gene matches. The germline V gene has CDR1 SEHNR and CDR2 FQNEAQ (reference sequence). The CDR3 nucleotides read TGTGCCAGCACCGGTAACAAAGTCAGGGGGCCCGCCAAAGAGACCCAGTACTTC. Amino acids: CASTGNKVRGPAKETQYF.

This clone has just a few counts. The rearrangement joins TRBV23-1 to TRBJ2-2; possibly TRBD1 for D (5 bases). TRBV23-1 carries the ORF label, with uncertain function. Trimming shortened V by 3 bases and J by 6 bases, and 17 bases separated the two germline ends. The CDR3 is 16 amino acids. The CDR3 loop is CASSHPPDNFSGELFF. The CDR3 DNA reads TGCGCCAGCAGTCACCCCCCGGACAATTTTTCCGGGGAGCTGTTTTTT.

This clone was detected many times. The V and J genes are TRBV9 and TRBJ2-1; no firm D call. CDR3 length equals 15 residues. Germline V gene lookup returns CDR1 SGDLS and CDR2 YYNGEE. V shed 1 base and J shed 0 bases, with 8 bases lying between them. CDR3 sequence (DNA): TGTGCCAGCAGCGTAAAAAACTTCTCCTACAATGAGCAGTTCTTC. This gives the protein CASSVKNFSYNEQFF.

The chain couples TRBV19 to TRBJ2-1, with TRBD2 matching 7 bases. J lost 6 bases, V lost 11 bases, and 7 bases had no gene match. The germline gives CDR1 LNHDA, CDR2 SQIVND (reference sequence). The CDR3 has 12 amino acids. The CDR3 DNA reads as TGTGCCTCGGGGGGTGACGCCAATGAGCAGTTCTTC. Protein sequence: CASGGDANEQFF.

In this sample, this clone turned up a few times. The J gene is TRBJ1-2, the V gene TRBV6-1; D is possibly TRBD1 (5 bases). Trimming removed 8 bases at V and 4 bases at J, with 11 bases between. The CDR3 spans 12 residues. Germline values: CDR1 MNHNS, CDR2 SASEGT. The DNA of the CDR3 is TGTGCCAGCGCCGGACAAATCTATGGCTACACCTTC. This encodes CASAGQIYGYTF.

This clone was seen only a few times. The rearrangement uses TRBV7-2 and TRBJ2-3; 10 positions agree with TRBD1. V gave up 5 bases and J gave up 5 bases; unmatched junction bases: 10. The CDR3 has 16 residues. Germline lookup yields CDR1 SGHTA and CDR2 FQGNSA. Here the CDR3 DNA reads TGTGCCAGCAGCCCTTGGACAGGGGGGAGATTAGATACGCAGTATTTT. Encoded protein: CASSPWTGGRLDTQYF.

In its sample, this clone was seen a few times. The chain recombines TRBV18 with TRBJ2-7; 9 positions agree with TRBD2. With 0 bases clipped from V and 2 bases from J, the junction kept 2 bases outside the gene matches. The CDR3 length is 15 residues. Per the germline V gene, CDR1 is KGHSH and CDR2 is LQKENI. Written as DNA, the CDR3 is TGTGCCAGCTCACCACCGTCTAGCGGGACCTACGAGCAGTACTTC. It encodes CASSPPSSGTYEQYF.